This TCR beta chain was identified in a study of blood T cell repertoires in COVID-19 (dated by TCRdb to 2019 to 2021). Some background on the complete study: Samples from collaborators originated in the United States, Italy and Spain and spanned both the acute and convalescent phases of COVID-19. The prospective study material was composed of cDNA or gDNA derived from T cells, B-cell-depleted T cells, or PBMCs. A de-identified subject ID, COVID-19 status, age in years and sex were almost always included in the sample metadata. Samples came from the ongoing ImmuneRACE study (first 160 participants) plus 1,254 subjects from 6 global collaborators. The repertoires were made available in a free public database intended to serve as a resource for research on the immune response to SARS-CoV-2. Where available, HLA class I and class II types were taken from metadata supplied by the sample provider and were not determined by assay-based typing. Subjects who had been exposed to COVID-19, were actively infected with it, or had recovered from it provided the deeply sampled blood TCRbeta repertoires that made up the dataset. Points the paper makes about the study in general: The amount of clinical and demographic metadata varied by source and participant and was provided uncurated.

The CDR3 holds 17 amino acids from the cysteine to the phenylalanine. The entry retains the CDR3 DNA only, 51 bases that are in frame from base 1. The germline V gene (reference sequence) gives CDR1 as LNHNV and CDR2 as YYDKDF. V ends up 0 bases short and J 2 bases short, with an unmatched junction base count of 7. TCRbeta CDR3 regions were amplified from genomic DNA using the immunoSEQ Assay, a bias-controlled multiplex PCR. Under the source paper's analysis protocol: The number of nucleated cells in each sample was estimated from the amplification of reference gene primers within the assay. To quantify the absolute abundance of each unique TCRbeta CDR3 rearrangement, sequence reads were collapsed and filtered. Productive Simpson clonality was computed per sample as the square root of Simpson's diversity index over productive rearrangements. TCRdb stores this immuneACCESS table with in-frame sequences only. Part of the clones is absent; in the studies checked, under half of the shortfall reflects unresolved V genes, and no reason is known for the rest. V, J and clone size are taken as reported in that table, and D and trimming were inferred from the DNA itself. Recorded for this sample are fewer than 400,000 clones; around nine tenths of them occurred a single time. The ten largest clones represent roughly 3.9% of the sample.

Participants in the prospective study were aged about 18 to 95 years, lived in 24 United States geographic areas, and enrolled through a virtual design. In the prospective study, cohorts were assigned on the basis of participant-reported clinical history obtained from a screening survey and a study questionnaire. Exposed participants had been in contact with someone with a PCR-confirmed or clinician-diagnosed COVID-19 case within 2 weeks of study entry. Each participant in the prospective study had whole blood, serum and a nasopharyngeal or oropharyngeal swab collected by mobile phlebotomists. Participants in the prospective study had the option to provide additional blood draws and questionnaires over an approximately two-month period. Blood samples from the prospective study were shipped frozen or at room temperature prior to DNA extraction. This clone showed up just once. This receptor's antigen is unknown. No qualities accompany the bases; no much larger clone lies one base away.

The sample consisted of PBMCs or T cells enriched from blood (not recorded which). Recombination connected TRBV15 to TRBJ1-3; 7 central bases correspond to TRBD1. This receptor was taken from a woman aged 25-40 years who had been exposed to COVID-19. In nucleotide form, the sequence is TGTGCCACCAGCAGAGATCATAGGGGGCTAGCTGGAAACACCATATATTTT. Its product reads: CATSRDHRGLAGNTIYF.